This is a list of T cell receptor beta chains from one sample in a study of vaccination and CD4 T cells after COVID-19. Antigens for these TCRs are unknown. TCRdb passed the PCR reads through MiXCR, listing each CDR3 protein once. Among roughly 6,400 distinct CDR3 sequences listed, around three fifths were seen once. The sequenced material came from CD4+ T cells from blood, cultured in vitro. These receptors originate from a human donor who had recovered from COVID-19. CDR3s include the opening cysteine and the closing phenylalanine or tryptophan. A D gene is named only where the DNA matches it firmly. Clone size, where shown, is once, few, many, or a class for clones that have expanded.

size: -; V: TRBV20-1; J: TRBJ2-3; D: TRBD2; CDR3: CSARPTSGGFSDTQYF; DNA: TGCAGTGCTAGACCGACTAGCGGGGGATTTTCGGATACGCAGTATTTT
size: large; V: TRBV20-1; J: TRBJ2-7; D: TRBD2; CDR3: CSASERGLYEQYF; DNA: TGCAGTGCTAGTGAGCGGGGGCTCTACGAGCAGTACTTC
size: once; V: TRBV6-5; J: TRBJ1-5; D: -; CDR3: CASSYYSDQPQHF; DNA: TGTGCCAGCAGTTATTACTCGGATCAGCCCCAGCATTTT
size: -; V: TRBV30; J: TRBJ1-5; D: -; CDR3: CAWSPGPTNQPQHF; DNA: TGTGCCTGGAGCCCAGGACCGACGAATCAGCCCCAGCATTTT
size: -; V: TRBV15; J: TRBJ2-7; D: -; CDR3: CATSRVVGGQSSYEQYF; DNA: TGTGCCACCAGCAGAGTGGTGGGTGGACAGAGCTCCTACGAGCAGTACTTC
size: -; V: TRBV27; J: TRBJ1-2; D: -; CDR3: CASSLQQSYGYTF; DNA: TGTGCCAGCAGTTTACAACAGAGCTATGGCTACACCTTC
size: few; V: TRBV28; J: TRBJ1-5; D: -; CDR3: CASSPPGGNQPQHF; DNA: TGTGCCAGCAGTCCCCCGGGAGGCAATCAGCCCCAGCATTTT
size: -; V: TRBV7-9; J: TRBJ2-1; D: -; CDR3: CASSLVKSSYNEQFF; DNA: TGTGCCAGCAGCTTAGTGAAGAGCTCCTACAATGAGCAGTTCTTC
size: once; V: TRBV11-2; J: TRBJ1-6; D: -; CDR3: CASSPYPDGDSPLHF; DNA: TGTGCCAGCAGCCCCTACCCGGACGGCGATTCACCCCTCCACTTT
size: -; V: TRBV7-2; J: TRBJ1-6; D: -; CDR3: CASSSNRWGLNSPLHF; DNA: TGTGCCAGCAGCTCCAATAGGTGGGGGCTAAATTCACCCCTCCACTTT
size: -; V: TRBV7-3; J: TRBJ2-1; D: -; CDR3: CASSRGSSANYNEQFF; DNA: TGTGCCAGCAGCCGGGGATCTAGCGCGAACTACAATGAGCAGTTCTTC
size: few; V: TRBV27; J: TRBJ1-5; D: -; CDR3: CASRMAGNQPQHF; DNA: TGTGCCAGCAGGATGGCAGGCAATCAGCCCCAGCATTTT
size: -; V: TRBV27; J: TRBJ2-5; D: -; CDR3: CASSLNSQETQYF; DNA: TGTGCCAGCAGTTTAAATTCTCAAGAGACCCAGTACTTC
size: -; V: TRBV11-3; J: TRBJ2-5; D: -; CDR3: CASSQYADETQYF; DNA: TGTGCCAGCAGCCAATATGCGGACGAGACCCAGTACTTC
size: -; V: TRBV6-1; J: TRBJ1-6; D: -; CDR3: CASSTQGGSYNSPLHF; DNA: TGTGCCAGCAGTACTCAGGGTGGGTCCTATAATTCACCCCTCCACTTT
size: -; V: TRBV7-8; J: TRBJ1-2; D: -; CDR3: CASSLGQIDYGYTF; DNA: TGTGCCAGCAGCTTAGGTCAGATAGACTATGGCTACACCTTC
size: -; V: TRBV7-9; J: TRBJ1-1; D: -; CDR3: CASSLVGALTEAFF; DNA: TGTGCCAGCAGCTTAGTGGGGGCCCTCACTGAAGCTTTCTTT
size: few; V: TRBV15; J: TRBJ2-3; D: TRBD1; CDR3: CATYAQGSTDTQYF; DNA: TGTGCCACCTATGCACAGGGGAGCACAGATACGCAGTATTTT
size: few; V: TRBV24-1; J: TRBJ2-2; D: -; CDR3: CATQNTGELFF; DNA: TGTGCCACCCAAAACACCGGGGAGCTGTTTTTT
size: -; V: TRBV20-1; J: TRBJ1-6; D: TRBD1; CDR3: CSARVRVRDRHSPLHF; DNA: TGCAGTGCTAGAGTGCGTGTCCGGGACAGACATTCACCCCTCCACTTT
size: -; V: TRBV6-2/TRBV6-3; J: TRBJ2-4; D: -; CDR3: CASSRNLAGRAKNIQYF; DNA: TGTGCCAGCTCCCGGAATCTGGCGGGGAGGGCCAAAAACATTCAGTACTTC
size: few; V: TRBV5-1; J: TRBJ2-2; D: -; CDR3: CASSLGASANTGELFF; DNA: TGCGCCAGCAGCTTGGGGGCTAGCGCGAACACCGGGGAGCTGTTTTTT
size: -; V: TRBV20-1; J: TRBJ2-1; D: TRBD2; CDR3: CSAIRLAGESYNEQFF; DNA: TGCAGTGCCATAAGACTAGCGGGAGAGTCCTACAATGAGCAGTTCTTC
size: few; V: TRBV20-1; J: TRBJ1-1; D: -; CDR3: CSAREDPNTEAFF; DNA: TGCAGTGCCAGGGAGGACCCGAACACTGAAGCTTTCTTT
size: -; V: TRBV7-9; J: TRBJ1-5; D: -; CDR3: CASSLGVDQPQHF; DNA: TGTGCCAGCAGCTTGGGGGTGGATCAGCCCCAGCATTTT
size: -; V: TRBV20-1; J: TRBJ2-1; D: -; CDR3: CSARDGSGSGDEQFF; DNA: TGCAGTGCTAGAGATGGGTCAGGGTCGGGCGATGAGCAGTTCTTC
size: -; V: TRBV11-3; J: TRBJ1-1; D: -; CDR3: CASSLGVGVAGREAFF; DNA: TGTGCCAGCAGCTTAGGTGTTGGGGTGGCCGGTCGCGAAGCTTTCTTT
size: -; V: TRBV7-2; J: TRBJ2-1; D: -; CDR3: CASSLWASDYNEQFF; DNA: TGTGCCAGCAGCTTGTGGGCTAGCGATTACAATGAGCAGTTCTTC
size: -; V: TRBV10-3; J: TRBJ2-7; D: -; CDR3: CAIGNRDGYEQYF; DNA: TGTGCCATCGGGAACAGGGATGGCTACGAGCAGTACTTC
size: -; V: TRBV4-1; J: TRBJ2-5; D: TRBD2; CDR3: CASSQEEGRTRLRETQYF; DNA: TGCGCCAGCAGCCAAGAAGAAGGGAGGACTAGGCTGAGGGAGACCCAGTACTTC
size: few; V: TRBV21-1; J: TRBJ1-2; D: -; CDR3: CASSKTEQGQGGYYGYTF; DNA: TGTGCCAGCAGCAAGACCGAACAAGGACAGGGGGGCTACTATGGCTACACCTTC
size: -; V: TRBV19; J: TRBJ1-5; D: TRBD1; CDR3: CARGGQDVYSNQPQHF; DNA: TGTGCCAGGGGGGGACAGGACGTTTATAGCAATCAGCCCCAGCATTTT
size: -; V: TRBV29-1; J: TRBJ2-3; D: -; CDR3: CSVDRQGQDTQYF; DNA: TGCAGCGTTGATAGGCAGGGGCAGGATACGCAGTATTTT
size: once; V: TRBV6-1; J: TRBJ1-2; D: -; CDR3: CASSEGWGGPNYGYTF; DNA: TGTGCCAGCAGTGAAGGTTGGGGCGGGCCGAACTATGGCTACACCTTC
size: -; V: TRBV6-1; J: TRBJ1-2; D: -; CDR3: CGSSEPGPWGILDGYTF; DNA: TGTGGCAGCAGTGAACCCGGGCCCTGGGGGATACTAGACGGCTACACCTTC
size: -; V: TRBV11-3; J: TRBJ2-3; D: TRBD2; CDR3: CASSPGLAGTDTQYF; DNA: TGTGCCAGCTCCCCTGGACTAGCGGGAACAGATACGCAGTATTTT
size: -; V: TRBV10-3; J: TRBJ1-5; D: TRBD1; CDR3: CASRGDNQPQHF; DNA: TGTGCCAGCAGGGGGGACAATCAGCCCCAGCATTTT
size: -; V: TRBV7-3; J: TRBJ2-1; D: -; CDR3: CASSPGVGGTEQFF; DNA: TGTGCCAGCAGCCCGGGGGTAGGGGGCACTGAGCAGTTCTTC
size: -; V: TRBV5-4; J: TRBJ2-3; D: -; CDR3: CASSLDPTDTQYF; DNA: TGTGCCAGCTCTCTAGACCCCACAGATACGCAGTATTTT
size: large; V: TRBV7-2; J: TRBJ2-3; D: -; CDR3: CASSNRLAGDTDTQYF; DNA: TGTGCCAGCAGCAACAGACTAGCAGGGGACACAGATACGCAGTATTTT
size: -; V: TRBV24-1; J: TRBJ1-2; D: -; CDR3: CATSDANYGYTF; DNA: TGTGCCACCAGTGATGCTAACTATGGCTACACCTTC
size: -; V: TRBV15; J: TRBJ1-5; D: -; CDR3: CATSRDRAHSNQPQHF; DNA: TGTGCCACCAGCAGAGATCGAGCGCATAGCAATCAGCCCCAGCATTTT
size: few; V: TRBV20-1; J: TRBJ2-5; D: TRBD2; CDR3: CSARAAGGGETQYF; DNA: TGCAGTGCTAGAGCAGCGGGAGGCGGCGAGACCCAGTACTTC
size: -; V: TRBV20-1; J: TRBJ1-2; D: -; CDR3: CGGQPTDYGYTF; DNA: TGCGGCGGACAGCCGACGGACTATGGCTACACCTTC
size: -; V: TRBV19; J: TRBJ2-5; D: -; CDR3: CASSRSGSFETQYF; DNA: TGTGCCAGTAGTAGGTCAGGTTCATTTGAGACCCAGTACTTC
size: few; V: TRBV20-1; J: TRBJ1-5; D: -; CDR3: CSAANSVQPQHF; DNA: TGCAGTGCTGCCAACAGCGTCCAGCCCCAGCATTTT
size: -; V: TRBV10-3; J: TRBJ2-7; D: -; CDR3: CAISESGRGQSLREQYF; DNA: TGTGCCATCAGTGAGTCTGGGCGGGGACAGTCTCTACGAGAGCAGTACTTC
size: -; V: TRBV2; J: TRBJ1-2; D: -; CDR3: CASTQEQTNYGYTF; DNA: TGTGCCAGCACTCAGGAACAGACTAACTATGGCTACACCTTC
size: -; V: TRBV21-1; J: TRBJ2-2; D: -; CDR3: CASSKSAWGRPQSGNTGELFF; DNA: TGTGCCAGCAGCAAATCCGCTTGGGGGCGGCCACAGTCCGGGAACACCGGGGAGCTGTTTTTT
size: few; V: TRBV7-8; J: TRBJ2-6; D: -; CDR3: CASSLTGGAGANVLTF; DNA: TGTGCCAGCAGCTTAACAGGTGGGGCTGGGGCCAACGTCCTGACTTTC
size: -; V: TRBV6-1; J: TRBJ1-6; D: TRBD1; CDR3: CATRQGASYNSPLHF; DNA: TGTGCCACAAGACAGGGGGCTTCCTATAATTCACCCCTCCACTTT
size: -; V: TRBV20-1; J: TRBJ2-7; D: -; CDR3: CSASRGTYEQYF; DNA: TGCAGTGCCTCGAGGGGTACCTACGAGCAGTACTTC
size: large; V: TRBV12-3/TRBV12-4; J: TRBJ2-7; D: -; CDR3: CASSLDRFAEVYF; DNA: TGTGCCAGCAGCCTGGACAGATTCGCAGAGGTGTACTTC
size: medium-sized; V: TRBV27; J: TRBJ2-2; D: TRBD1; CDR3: CASSEGTGYTGELFF; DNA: TGTGCCAGCAGTGAGGGGACAGGGTACACCGGGGAGCTGTTTTTT
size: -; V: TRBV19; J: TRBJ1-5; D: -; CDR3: CASSIDRDQPQHF; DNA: TGTGCCAGTAGTATAGATCGAGATCAGCCCCAGCATTTT